This is a list of T cell receptor beta chains from one sample in a study of shared clonotypes between healthy human individuals. This table comes from immunoSEQ multiplex PCR, and its TCRdb copy is limited to in-frame clones, with some not included. The sample holds some 580,000 clones; 98% are singletons and the top ten take approximately 0.33%. Sequencing was done on a sample of naive CD8+ T cells sorted from blood. The receptors were gathered from a man between 25 and 39 years old in good health. Both conserved end residues are part of each CDR3. The D gene is left open where the match is weak. Where a row states a size, it is once, few, many or the class of an expanded clone; other rows omit it.

j_call v_call clone_size d_call cdr3_aa cdr3_nt
TRBJ2-1 TRBV9 . . CASSSGSNEQFF TGTGCCAGCAGTTCGGGGTCAAATGAGCAGTTCTTC
TRBJ2-7 TRBV13 . . CASSQGGDLIYEQYF TGTGCCAGCAGCCAAGGCGGGGACTTGATATACGAGCAGTACTTC
TRBJ1-2 TRBV12-5 . . CASGHQGYNYGYTF TGTGCTAGTGGTCATCAGGGGTACAACTATGGCTACACCTTC
TRBJ2-3 TRBV27 . TRBD2 CASSLLLAGGADTQYF TGTGCCAGCAGTTTATTACTAGCGGGAGGGGCAGATACGCAGTATTTT
TRBJ1-1 TRBV10-1 . . CASSSSGMNTEAFF TGCGCCAGCAGTTCATCGGGAATGAACACTGAAGCTTTCTTT
TRBJ2-1 TRBV29-1 once TRBD2 CSVSGTSVSNEQFF TGCAGCGTTTCCGGGACTAGCGTGTCCAATGAGCAGTTCTTC
TRBJ1-5 TRBV28 . . CASGQPQHF TGTGCCAGCGGTCAGCCCCAGCATTTT
TRBJ1-1 TRBV6-1 . . CASSEEGGGKKAFF TGTGCCAGCAGTGAAGAGGGAGGGGGTAAGAAAGCTTTCTTT
TRBJ2-5 TRBV29-1 . . CSVEGGTGLGAIETQYF TGCAGCGTTGAGGGCGGGACGGGGCTCGGGGCCATTGAGACCCAGTACTTC
TRBJ2-1 TRBV7-9 . . CASSPGVGYEQFF TGTGCCAGCAGCCCCGGAGTAGGGTATGAGCAGTTCTTC
TRBJ2-2 TRBV10-3 . . CAISELSGELFF TGTGCCATCAGTGAGTTGTCGGGGGAGCTGTTTTTT
TRBJ2-1 TRBV4-1 once . CASSHLGAGLMDNEQFF TGCGCCAGCAGCCACCTAGGCGCAGGGCTAATGGACAATGAGCAGTTCTTC
TRBJ2-3 TRBV6-5 . . CASSYSSGRGTDTQYF TGTGCCAGCAGTTACTCTTCCGGGAGAGGCACAGATACGCAGTATTTT
TRBJ2-1 TRBV7-9 . . CASSLEGGPSSYNEQFF TGTGCCAGCAGCTTAGAAGGAGGACCCAGCTCCTACAATGAGCAGTTCTTC
TRBJ2-7 TRBV5-4 . . CASSPDLSYEQYF TGTGCCAGCAGCCCGGACTTGTCCTACGAGCAGTACTTC
TRBJ2-3 TRBV4-2 once TRBD2 CASSLSGREAPDTQYF TGTGCCAGCAGCCTCTCCGGGCGGGAGGCCCCAGATACGCAGTATTTT
TRBJ2-7 TRBV7-2 . . CASSFGGGDEQYF TGTGCCAGCAGCTTCGGAGGGGGTGACGAGCAGTACTTC
TRBJ2-7 TRBV28 . . CASSLSGFRDRSSYEQYF TGTGCCAGCAGTTTATCGGGCTTTAGGGACCGCAGCTCCTACGAGCAGTACTTC
TRBJ2-7 TRBV7-8 . . CASSLLGVVSYEQYF TGTGCCAGCAGCCTCCTGGGGGTTGTCTCCTACGAGCAGTACTTC
TRBJ2-5 TRBV7-9 once . CASSWNLGRLQETQYF TGTGCCAGCAGCTGGAACCTAGGCAGACTACAAGAGACCCAGTACTTC
TRBJ2-1 TRBV7-2 . . CASSETGVGSYNEQFF TGTGCCAGCAGTGAGACAGGAGTGGGCTCCTACAATGAGCAGTTCTTC
TRBJ2-3 TRBV7-9 . TRBD2 CASSLSSAGGITDTQYF TGTGCCAGCAGCCTCAGCTCAGCGGGAGGGATCACAGATACGCAGTATTTT